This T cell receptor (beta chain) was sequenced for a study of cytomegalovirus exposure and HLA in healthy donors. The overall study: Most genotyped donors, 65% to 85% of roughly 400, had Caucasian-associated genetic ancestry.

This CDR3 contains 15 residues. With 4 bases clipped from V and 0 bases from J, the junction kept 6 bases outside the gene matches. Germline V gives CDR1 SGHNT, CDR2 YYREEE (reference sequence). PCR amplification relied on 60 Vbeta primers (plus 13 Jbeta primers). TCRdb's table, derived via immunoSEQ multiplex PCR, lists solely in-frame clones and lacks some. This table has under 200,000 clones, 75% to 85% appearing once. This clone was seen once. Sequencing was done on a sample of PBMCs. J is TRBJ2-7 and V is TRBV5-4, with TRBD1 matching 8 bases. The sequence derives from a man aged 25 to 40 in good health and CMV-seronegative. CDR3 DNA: TGTGCCAGCAGCATCGGGACAGGCCTCTCCTACGAGCAGTACTTC. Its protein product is CASSIGTGLSYEQYF.